A selection of T cell receptor beta chains follows, all from one sample in a study of blood T cell repertoires in COVID-19. Method: immunoSEQ multiplex PCR; TCRdb's copy keeps in-frame clones and lacks some. The sample contains roughly 180,000 clones, 82% of which appear only once. Sequenced: PBMCs or T cells enriched from blood (not recorded which). Every receptor here comes from a man aged 35 to 55 who had recovered from COVID-19. Both conserved end residues are part of each CDR3. Fields, in order: D gene, V gene, J gene, clone size, CDR3 DNA, CDR3 protein. D genes are given only for firm matches. Size is omitted from some rows. Given values are once, few, many or a class for expanded clones.

>-|TRBV4-3|TRBJ2-2|-
TGCGCCAGCAGGCTAGACAGGACCGGGGAGCTGTTTTTT
CASRLDRTGELFF
>-|TRBV3-1/TRBV3-2|TRBJ2-7|-
TGTGCCAGCAGCCAAGGTCAGCGCAGCTACGAGCAGTACTTC
CASSQGQRSYEQYF
>TRBD1|TRBV4-1|TRBJ1-2|-
TGCGCCAGCAGCCAAGAACGGACAGGGGGACTCTATGGCTACACCTTC
CASSQERTGGLYGYTF
>-|TRBV24-1|TRBJ1-6|few
TGTGCCACCAGTGATTCACGGACATCGCGGAAACGCTCCTATAATTCACCCCTCCACTTT
CATSDSRTSRKRSYNSPLHF
>-|TRBV5-4|TRBJ2-2|-
TGTGCCAGCAGCTTCGAGGGGACTTTGAACACCGGGGAGCTGTTTTTT
CASSFEGTLNTGELFF
>-|TRBV18|TRBJ2-2|-
TGTGCCAGCTCACCCGCGGACACCGGGGAGCTGTTTTTT
CASSPADTGELFF
>-|TRBV5-5|TRBJ1-4|-
TGTGCCAGCGAGGGAAGGCTTAATGAAAAACTGTTTTTT
CASEGRLNEKLFF
>-|TRBV7-6|TRBJ2-3|-
TGTGCCAGCAGCTTAGATCGGGGACTGGTGCATGGGGCGCAGTATTTT
CASSLDRGLVHGAQYF
>TRBD1|TRBV5-3|TRBJ1-3|-
TGTGCCAGAAGCTTTAGGGGGCGAAGAGGAAACACCATATATTTT
CARSFRGRRGNTIYF
>-|TRBV11-2|TRBJ1-2|-
TGTGCCAGCAGCTTAATAGGGAGGGATGGCTACACCTTC
CASSLIGRDGYTF
>-|TRBV5-1|TRBJ2-6|-
TGCGCCAGCAGCTTGACTCCACCCTCCTTCTCTGGGGCCAACGTCCTGACTTTC
CASSLTPPSFSGANVLTF
>-|TRBV27|TRBJ2-7|-
TGTGCCAGCACTGGGAGCGGAAATTCTAACTACGAGCAGTACTTC
CASTGSGNSNYEQYF
>-|TRBV6-5|TRBJ1-4|-
TGTGCCAGCTCGGGAGGGGCAACTAATGAAAAACTGTTTTTT
CASSGGATNEKLFF
>-|TRBV15|TRBJ2-7|-
TGTGCCACCAGCACTTCCCGGACGAGGACACCCTACGAGCAGTACTTC
CATSTSRTRTPYEQYF